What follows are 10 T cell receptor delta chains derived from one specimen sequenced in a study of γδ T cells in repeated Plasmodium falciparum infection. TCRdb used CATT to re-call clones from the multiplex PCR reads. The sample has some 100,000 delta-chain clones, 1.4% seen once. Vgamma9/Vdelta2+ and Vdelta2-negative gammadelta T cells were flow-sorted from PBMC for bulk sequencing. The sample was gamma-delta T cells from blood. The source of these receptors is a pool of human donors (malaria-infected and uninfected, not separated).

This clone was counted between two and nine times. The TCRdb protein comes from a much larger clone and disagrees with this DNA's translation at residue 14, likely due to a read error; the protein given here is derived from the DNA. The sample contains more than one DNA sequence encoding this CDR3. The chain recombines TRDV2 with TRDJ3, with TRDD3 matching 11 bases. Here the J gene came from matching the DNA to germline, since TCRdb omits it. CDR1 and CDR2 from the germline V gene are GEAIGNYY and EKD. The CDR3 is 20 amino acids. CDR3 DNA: TGTGCCTGTGACACCGTACTGGGGGATAAGAGCTCCTGGGGCACCCGACAGATGTTTTTC. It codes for CACDTVLGDKSSWGTRQMFF.

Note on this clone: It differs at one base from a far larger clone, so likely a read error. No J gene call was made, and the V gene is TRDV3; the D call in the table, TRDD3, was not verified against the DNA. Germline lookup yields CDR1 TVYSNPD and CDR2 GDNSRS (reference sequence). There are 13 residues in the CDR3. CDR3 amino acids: CAFSGEYTDKLIF. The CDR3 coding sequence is TGTGCCTTTTCTGGGGAATACACCGATAAACTCATCTTC.

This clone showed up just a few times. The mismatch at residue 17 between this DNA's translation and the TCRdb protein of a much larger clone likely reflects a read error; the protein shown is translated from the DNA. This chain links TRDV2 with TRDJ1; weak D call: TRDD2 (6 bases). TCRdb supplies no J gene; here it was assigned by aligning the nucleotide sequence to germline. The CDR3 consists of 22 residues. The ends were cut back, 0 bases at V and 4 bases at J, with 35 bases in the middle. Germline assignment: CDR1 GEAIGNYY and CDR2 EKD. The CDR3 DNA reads TGTGCCTGTGACACCCTTCCTGCCTCCCGGGGACGAGGCGAGACGTACATCGATAAACTCATCTTT. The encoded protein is CACDTLPASRGRGETYIDKLIF.

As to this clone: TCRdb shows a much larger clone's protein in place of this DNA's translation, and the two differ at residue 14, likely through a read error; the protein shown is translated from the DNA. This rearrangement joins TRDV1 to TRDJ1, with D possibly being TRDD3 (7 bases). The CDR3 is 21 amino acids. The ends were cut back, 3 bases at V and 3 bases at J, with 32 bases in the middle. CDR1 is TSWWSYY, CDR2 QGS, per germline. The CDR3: CALGEPPFPSIGGCGADKLIF. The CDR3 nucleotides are TGTGCTCTTGGGGAGCCCCCCTTCCCCTCAATCGGGGGATGCGGGGCCGATAAACTCATCTTT.

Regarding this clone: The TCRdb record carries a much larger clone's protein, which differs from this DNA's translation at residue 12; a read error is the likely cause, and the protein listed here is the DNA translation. In DNA form, the CDR3 reads TGTGCTCTTGGGGAACTGGAGGACTTGGGGATTGCCGATAAACTCATCTTT. Amino acid sequence: CALGELEDLGIADKLIF. This sequence joins TRDV1 and TRDJ1, with a tentative D call TRDD3 (6 bases). The J gene was missing in TCRdb and was found by matching the end of the DNA to germline. The CDR3 contains 17 residues. V lost 0 bases and J 3 bases, leaving 17 bases between the germline ends. CDR1 is TSWWSYY and CDR2 is QGS in the germline V gene.

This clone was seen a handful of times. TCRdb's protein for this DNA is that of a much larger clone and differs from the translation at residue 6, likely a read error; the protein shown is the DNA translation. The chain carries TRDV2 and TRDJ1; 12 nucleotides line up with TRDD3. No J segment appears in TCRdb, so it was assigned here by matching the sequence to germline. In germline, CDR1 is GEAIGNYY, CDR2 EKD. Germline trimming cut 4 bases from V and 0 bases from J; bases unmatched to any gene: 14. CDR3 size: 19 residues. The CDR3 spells CACDPPTGGYSEYTDKLIF. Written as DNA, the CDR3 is TGTGCCTGTGATCCCCCTACTGGGGGATACTCAGAGTACACCGATAAACTCATCTTT.

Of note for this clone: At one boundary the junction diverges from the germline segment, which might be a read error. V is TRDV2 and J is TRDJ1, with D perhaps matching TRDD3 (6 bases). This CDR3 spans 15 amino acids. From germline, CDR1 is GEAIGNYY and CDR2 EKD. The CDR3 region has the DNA TGTGCCTGTGACCTCGTCGGGGGACACACCGATAAGCTCATCTTT. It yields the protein CACDLVGGHTDKLIF.

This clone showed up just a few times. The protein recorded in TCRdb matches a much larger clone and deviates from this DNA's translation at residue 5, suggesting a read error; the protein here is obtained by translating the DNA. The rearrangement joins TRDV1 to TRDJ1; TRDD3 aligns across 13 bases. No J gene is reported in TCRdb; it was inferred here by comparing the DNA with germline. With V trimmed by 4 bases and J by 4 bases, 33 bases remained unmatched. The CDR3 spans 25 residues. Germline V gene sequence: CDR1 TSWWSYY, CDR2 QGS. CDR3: CALGGLTIMGPSSDTGGYAGDKLIF. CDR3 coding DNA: TGTGCTCTTGGGGGACTAACTATTATGGGGCCTTCCTCGGATACTGGGGGATACGCAGGCGATAAACTCATCTTT.

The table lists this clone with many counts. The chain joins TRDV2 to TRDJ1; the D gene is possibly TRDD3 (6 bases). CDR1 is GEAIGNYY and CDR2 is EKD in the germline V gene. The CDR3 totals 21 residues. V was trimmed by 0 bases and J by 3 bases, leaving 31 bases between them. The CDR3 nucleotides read TGTGCCTGTGACACCGTTACAGGGGGAGATAAGCAGCCCCCGTGGGCCGATAAACTCATCTTT. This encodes CACDTVTGGDKQPPWADKLIF.

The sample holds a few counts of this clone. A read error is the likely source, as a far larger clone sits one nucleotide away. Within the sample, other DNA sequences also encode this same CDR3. DNA of the CDR3: TGTGCCTGTGACCCAGTGGGGGCCCCGGGGGACACTGATAAACTCATCTTT. Residues: CACDPVGAPGDTDKLIF. The V and J genes are TRDV2 and TRDJ1, with D possibly TRDD3 on 6 matching bases. No J segment appears in TCRdb, so it was assigned here by matching the sequence to germline. Germline V gene sequence: CDR1 GEAIGNYY, CDR2 EKD. The CDR3 loop spans 17 amino acids.